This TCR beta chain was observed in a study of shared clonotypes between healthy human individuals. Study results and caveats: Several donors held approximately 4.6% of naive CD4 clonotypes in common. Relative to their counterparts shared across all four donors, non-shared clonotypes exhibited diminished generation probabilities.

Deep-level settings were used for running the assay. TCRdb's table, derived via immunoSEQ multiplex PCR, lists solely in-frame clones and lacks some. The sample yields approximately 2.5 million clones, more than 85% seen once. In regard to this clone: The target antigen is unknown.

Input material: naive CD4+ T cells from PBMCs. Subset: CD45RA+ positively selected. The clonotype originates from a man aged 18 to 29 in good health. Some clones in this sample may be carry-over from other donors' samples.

The CDR3 DNA follows: TGTGCCAGCAGCTTGGTCTCACAGGGGTCGTTTGGCTACACCTTC. Translating it yields CASSLVSQGSFGYTF. The genes are TRBV5-4 and TRBJ1-2; the match to TRBD1 covers 7 bases. Losses at the gene ends were 0 bases for V and 7 bases for J; bases not matched to a gene: 9. This CDR3 region has 15 residues. From germline, CDR1 is SGHNT and CDR2 YYREEE (reference sequence). The full variable domain, in which reference TRBV5-4 and TRBJ1-2 provide the parts outside the CDR3, is ETGVTQSPTHLIKTRGQQVTLRCSSQSGHNTVSWYQQALGQGPQFIFQYYREEENGRGNFPPRFSGLQFPNYSSELNVNALELDDSALYLCASSLVSQGSFGYTFGSGTRLTVV.